Described below is a single TCR beta chain sequence and its context. Its antigen is unknown. It was with 60 Vbeta and 13 Jbeta primers that the PCR ran. Sequencing used immunoSEQ multiplex PCR; TCRdb keeps in-frame clones, though not all of them. The data contain nearly 200,000 clones, about 79% of them singletons. This entry is derived from a study of cytomegalovirus exposure and HLA in healthy donors. Across the study: From donors who were HLA-typed, an early data release held around 85 million unique TCRs. Broader study findings: Follow-up analysis found HLA locus-dependent TCR association rates, highest for DRB1 and lowest for HLA-C. When presence/absence was analysed, sequencing depth was taken to be roughly uniform across donors.

Trimming took off 2 bases at V and 4 bases at J, with 24 bases between the two ends. Germline V gene sequence: CDR1 MDHEN, CDR2 SYDVKM. This CDR3 has 18 residues. The V call is TRBV28, the J call TRBJ2-7; a weak D match, TRBD2 (6 bases). The clonotype originates from a boy aged 2 to 10 in good health and CMV-seronegative. Material for sequencing was PBMCs. CDR3 region: CASSLGGIAQRTLYEQYF. The CDR3 region has the DNA TGTGCCAGCAGTTTAGGAGGGATAGCACAGCGGACACTTTACGAGCAGTACTTC.